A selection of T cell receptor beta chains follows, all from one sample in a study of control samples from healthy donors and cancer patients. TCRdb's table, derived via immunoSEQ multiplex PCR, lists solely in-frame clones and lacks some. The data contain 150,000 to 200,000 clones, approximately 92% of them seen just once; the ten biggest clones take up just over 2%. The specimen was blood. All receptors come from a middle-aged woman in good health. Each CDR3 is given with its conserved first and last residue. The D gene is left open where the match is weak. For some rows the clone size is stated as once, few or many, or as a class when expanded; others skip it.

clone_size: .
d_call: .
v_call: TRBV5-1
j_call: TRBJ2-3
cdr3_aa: CASRPGIAQKDTQYF
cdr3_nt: TGCGCCAGCAGGCCCGGGATTGCCCAAAAAGATACGCAGTATTTT

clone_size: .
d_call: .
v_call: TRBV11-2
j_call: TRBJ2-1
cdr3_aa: CASSLGGTYNEQFF
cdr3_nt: TGTGCCAGCAGCTTAGGGGGTACCTACAATGAGCAGTTCTTC

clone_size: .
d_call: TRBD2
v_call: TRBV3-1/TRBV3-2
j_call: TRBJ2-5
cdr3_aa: CASSQDRLAGAQETQYF
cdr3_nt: TGTGCCAGCAGCCAAGATCGGCTAGCGGGGGCCCAAGAGACCCAGTACTTC

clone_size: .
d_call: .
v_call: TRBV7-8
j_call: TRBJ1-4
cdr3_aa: CASSLAIDSSNEKLFF
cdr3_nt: TGTGCCAGCAGCTTAGCAATAGACAGTTCAAATGAAAAACTGTTTTTT

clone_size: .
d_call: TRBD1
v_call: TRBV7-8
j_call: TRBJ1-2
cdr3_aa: CASSHRTGGVLYGYTF
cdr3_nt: TGTGCCAGCAGCCATCGGACAGGGGGCGTCCTCTATGGCTACACCTTC

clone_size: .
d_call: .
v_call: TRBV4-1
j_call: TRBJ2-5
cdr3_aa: CASSQDAAGRETQYF
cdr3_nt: TGCGCCAGCAGCCAAGATGCGGCAGGCCGGGAGACCCAGTACTTC

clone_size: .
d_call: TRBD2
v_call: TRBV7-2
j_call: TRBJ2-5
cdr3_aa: CASSSRLAGGETQYF
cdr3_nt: TGTGCCAGCAGCTCAAGACTAGCGGGGGGAGAGACCCAGTACTTC

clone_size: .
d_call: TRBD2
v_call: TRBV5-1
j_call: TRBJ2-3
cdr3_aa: CASSLGLVGTDTQYF
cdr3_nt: TGCGCCAGCAGCTTAGGACTAGTCGGCACAGATACGCAGTATTTT

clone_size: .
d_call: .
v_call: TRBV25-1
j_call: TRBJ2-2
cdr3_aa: CASSGPGDSNTGELFF
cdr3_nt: TGTGCCAGCAGTGGTCCGGGTGACTCGAACACCGGGGAGCTGTTTTTT

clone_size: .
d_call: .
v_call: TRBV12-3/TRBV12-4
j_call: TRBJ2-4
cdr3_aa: CASSFGYIQYF
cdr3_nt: TGTGCCAGCAGTTTCGGGTACATTCAGTACTTC

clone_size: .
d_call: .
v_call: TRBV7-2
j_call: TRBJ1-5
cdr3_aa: CASSLIGRGSNQPQHF
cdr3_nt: TGTGCCAGCAGCTTAATCGGGAGAGGTAGCAATCAGCCCCAGCATTTT

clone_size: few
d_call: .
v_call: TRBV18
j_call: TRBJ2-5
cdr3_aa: CASSPPGGSHNQETQYF
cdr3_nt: TGTGCCAGCTCACCACCCGGTGGCTCTCACAACCAAGAGACCCAGTACTTC

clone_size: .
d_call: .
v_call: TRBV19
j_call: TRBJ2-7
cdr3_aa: CASSIMSAWGKPTYEQYF
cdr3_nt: TGTGCCAGTAGTATTATGTCGGCGTGGGGGAAACCCACCTACGAGCAGTACTTC

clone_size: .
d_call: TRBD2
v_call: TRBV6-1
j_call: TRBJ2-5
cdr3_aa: CASSEARTSGETQYF
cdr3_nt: TGTGCCAGCAGTGAAGCCAGGACTAGCGGTGAGACCCAGTACTTC

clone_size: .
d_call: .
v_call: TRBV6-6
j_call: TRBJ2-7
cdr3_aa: CASSYSSDRGRYEQYF
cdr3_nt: TGTGCCAGCAGTTACTCATCGGACCGGGGGCGATACGAGCAGTACTTC

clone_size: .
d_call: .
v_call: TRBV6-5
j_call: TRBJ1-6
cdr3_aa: CASFEVWNSPLHF
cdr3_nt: TGTGCCAGCTTTGAGGTTTGGAATTCACCCCTCCACTTT

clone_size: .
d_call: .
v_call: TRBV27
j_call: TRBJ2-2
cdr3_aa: CASKIHGNTGELFF
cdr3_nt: TGTGCCAGCAAAATCCATGGGAACACCGGGGAGCTGTTTTTT

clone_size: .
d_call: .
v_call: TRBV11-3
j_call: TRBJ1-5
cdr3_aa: CASSLADHQPQHF
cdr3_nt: TGTGCCAGCAGCTTAGCGGATCATCAGCCCCAGCATTTT

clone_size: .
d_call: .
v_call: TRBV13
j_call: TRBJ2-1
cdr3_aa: CASSLGGANEQFF
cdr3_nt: TGTGCCAGCAGCTTAGGGGGGGCAAATGAGCAGTTCTTC

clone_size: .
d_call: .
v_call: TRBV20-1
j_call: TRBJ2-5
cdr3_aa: CSSPYKETQYF
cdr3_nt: TGCTCCTCCCCATATAAAGAGACCCAGTACTTC

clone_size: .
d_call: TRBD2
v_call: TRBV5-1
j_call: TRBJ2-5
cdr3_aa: CASSLGMIAGGGETQYF
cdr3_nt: TGCGCCAGCAGCTTGGGTATGATAGCGGGGGGCGGAGAGACCCAGTACTTC

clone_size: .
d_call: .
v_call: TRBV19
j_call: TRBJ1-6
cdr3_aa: CASHPPLHF
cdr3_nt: TGTGCCAGTCACCCACCCCTCCACTTT

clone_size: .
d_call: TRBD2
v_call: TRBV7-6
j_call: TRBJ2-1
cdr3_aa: CASSPRVAGAPNEQFF
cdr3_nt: TGTGCCAGCAGCCCTCGAGTAGCGGGGGCCCCGAATGAGCAGTTCTTC

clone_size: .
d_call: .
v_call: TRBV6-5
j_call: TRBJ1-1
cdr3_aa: CASSPTGITEAFF
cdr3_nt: TGTGCCAGCAGTCCTACAGGGATCACTGAAGCTTTCTTT

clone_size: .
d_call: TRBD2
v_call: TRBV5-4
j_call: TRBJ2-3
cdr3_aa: CASSLAGGPGDTQYF
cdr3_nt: TGTGCCAGCAGCTTAGCGGGGGGGCCGGGAGATACGCAGTATTTT

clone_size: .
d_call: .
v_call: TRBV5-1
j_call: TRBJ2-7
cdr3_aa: CASSLVTGFEQYF
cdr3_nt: TGCGCCAGCAGCTTGGTAACGGGGTTCGAGCAGTACTTC

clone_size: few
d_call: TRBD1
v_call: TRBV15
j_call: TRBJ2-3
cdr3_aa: CATSRLWTGSTDTQYF
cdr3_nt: TGTGCCACCAGCCGCCTCTGGACAGGCAGCACAGATACGCAGTATTTT

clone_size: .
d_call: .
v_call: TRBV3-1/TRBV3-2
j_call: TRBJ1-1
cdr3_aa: CASSLGPPTGTEAFF
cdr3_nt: TGTGCCAGCAGCCTTGGGCCCCCCACGGGCACTGAAGCTTTCTTT

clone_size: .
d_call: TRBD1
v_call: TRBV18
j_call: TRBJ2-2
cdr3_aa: CASSHSGTGSTGELFF
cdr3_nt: TGTGCCAGCTCACACTCCGGGACAGGGTCCACCGGGGAGCTGTTTTTT

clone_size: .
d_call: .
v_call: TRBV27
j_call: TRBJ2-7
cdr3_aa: CASSPSVDRSGYEQYF
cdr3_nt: TGTGCCAGCAGTCCCTCGGTGGACAGAAGCGGCTACGAGCAGTACTTC

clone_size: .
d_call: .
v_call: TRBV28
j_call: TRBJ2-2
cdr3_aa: CASSLWGGRTGELFF
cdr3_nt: TGTGCCAGCAGTTTATGGGGGGGCCGCACCGGGGAGCTGTTTTTT

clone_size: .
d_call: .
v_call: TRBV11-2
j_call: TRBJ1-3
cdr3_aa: CASSQTGGGNTIYF
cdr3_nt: TGTGCCAGCAGCCAGACAGGCGGAGGAAACACCATATATTTT

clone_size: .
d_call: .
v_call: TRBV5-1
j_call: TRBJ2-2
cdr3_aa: CASSPPRANTGELFF
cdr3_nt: TGCGCCAGCAGCCCCCCCCGGGCGAACACCGGGGAGCTGTTTTTT

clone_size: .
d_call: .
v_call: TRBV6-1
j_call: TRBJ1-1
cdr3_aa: CASSETRFHWDTEAFF
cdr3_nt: TGTGCCAGCAGTGAAACGAGATTTCACTGGGACACTGAAGCTTTCTTT

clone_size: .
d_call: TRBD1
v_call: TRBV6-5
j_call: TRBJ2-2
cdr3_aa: CASTRGYPNTGELFF
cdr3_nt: TGTGCCAGCACCAGGGGGTATCCGAACACCGGGGAGCTGTTTTTT

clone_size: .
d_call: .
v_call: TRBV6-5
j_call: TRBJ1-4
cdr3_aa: CASSYIRSEKLFF
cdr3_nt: TGTGCCAGCAGTTACATTCGGAGTGAAAAACTGTTTTTT

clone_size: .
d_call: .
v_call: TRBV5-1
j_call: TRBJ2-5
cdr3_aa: CASSPGQFTQYF
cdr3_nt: TGCGCCAGCAGCCCAGGACAGTTTACCCAGTACTTC

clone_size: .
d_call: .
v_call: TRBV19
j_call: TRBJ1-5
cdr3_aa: CASSMGLNSNQPQHF
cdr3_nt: TGTGCCAGTAGTATGGGCCTGAATAGCAATCAGCCCCAGCATTTT

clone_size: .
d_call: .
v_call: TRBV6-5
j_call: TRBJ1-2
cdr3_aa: CASRRGRNYGYTF
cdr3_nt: TGTGCCAGCAGGAGGGGACGGAACTATGGCTACACCTTC

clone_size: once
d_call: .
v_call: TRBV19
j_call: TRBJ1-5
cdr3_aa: CASSIAGGSNQPQHF
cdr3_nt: TGTGCCAGTAGTATTGCGGGGGGAAGCAATCAGCCCCAGCATTTT

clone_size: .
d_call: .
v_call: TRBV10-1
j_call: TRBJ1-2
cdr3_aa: CASSESKAANYGYTF
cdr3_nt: TGCGCCAGCAGTGAGTCGAAGGCGGCTAACTATGGCTACACCTTC

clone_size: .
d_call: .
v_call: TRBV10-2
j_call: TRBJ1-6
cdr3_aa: CASSESRGPSDSYNSPLHF
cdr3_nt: TGCGCCAGCAGTGAGTCCAGGGGACCATCGGACTCCTATAATTCACCCCTCCACTTT

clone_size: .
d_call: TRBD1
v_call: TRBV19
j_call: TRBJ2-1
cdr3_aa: CASKPGQGRRNEQFF
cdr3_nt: TGTGCCAGCAAACCGGGACAGGGTCGGCGCAATGAGCAGTTCTTC

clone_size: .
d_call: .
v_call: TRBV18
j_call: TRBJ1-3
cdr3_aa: CASSKQGSGNTIYF
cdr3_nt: TGTGCCAGCTCCAAACAGGGCTCTGGAAACACCATATATTTT

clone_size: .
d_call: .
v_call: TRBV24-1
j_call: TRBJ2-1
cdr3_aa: CATSDFREQFF
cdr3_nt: TGTGCCACCAGTGACTTCCGGGAGCAGTTCTTC

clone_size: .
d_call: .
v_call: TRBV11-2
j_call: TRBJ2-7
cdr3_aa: CASSPMSRDRVKTSYEQYF
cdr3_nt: TGTGCCAGCAGCCCCATGAGTCGCGACCGGGTGAAAACCTCCTACGAGCAGTACTTC

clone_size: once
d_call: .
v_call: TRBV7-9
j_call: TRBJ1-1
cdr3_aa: CASSLGKAFF
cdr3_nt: TGTGCCAGCAGCTTAGGAAAAGCTTTCTTT

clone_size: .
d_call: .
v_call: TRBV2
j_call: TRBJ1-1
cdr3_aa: CASSGIQGGNTEAFF
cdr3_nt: TGTGCCAGCAGTGGCATACAGGGAGGGAACACTGAAGCTTTCTTT

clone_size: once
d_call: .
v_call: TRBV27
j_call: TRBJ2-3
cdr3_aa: CAGGSAADTQYF
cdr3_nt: TGTGCCGGGGGGAGTGCGGCAGATACGCAGTATTTT

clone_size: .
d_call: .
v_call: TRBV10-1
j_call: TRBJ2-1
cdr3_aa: CASSESAGGRYNEQFF
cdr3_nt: TGCGCCAGCAGTGAGTCTGCCGGGGGGCGATACAATGAGCAGTTCTTC

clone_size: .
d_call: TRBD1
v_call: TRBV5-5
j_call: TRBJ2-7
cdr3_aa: CASSRTGGSGYEQYF
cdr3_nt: TGTGCCAGCAGCCGTACAGGGGGCAGTGGGTACGAGCAGTACTTC

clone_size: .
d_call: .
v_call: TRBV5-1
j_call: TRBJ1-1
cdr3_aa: CASSLGQPNTAEAFF
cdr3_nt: TGCGCCAGCAGCTTGGGGCAGCCGAACACCGCTGAAGCTTTCTTT

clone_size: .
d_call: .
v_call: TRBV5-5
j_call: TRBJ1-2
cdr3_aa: CASIPGQSYGYTF
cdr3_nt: TGTGCCAGCATCCCTGGACAGTCCTATGGCTACACCTTC

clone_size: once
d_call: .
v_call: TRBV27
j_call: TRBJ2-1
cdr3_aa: CASSLRSGTSYNEQFF
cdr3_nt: TGTGCCAGCAGTCTACGCTCGGGTACGTCCTACAATGAGCAGTTCTTC

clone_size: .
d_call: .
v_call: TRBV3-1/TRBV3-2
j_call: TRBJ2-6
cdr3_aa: CASSQDFSGANVLTF
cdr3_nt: TGTGCCAGCAGCCAAGATTTTTCTGGGGCCAACGTCCTGACTTTC

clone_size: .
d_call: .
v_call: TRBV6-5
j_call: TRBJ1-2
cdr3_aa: CASSYSRGNYGYTF
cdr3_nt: TGTGCCAGCAGTTACTCCCGGGGAAACTATGGCTACACCTTC

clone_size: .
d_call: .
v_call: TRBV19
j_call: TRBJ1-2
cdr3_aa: CASSNPIGGYGYTF
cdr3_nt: TGTGCCAGTAGTAACCCCATTGGTGGCTATGGCTACACCTTC

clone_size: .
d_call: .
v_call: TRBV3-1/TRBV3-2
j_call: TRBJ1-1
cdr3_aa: CASSGAFDTEAFF
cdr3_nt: TGTGCCAGCAGCGGGGCGTTCGACACTGAAGCTTTCTTT

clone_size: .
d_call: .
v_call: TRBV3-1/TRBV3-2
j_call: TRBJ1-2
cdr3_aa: CASSQDFGTIYGYTF
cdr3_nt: TGTGCCAGCAGCCAAGATTTCGGCACGATCTATGGCTACACCTTC